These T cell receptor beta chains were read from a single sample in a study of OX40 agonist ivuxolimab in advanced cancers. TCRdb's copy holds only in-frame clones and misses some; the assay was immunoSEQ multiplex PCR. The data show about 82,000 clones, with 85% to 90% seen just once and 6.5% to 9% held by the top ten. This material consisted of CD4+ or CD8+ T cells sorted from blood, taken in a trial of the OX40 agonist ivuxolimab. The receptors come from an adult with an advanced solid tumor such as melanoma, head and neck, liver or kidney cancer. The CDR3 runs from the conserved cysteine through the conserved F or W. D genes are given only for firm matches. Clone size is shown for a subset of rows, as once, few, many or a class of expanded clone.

CASSRLMGQKIYTGELFF | TGTGCCAGCAGCAGGCTGATGGGACAAAAGATTTACACCGGGGAGCTGTTTTTT | . | TRBV21-1 | . | TRBJ2-2
CAISADSFTDTQYF | TGTGCCATCAGTGCGGACAGCTTCACAGATACGCAGTATTTT | . | TRBV10-3 | . | TRBJ2-3
CAWSVWALGQTNSPLHF | TGTGCCTGGAGTGTATGGGCACTCGGACAGACTAATTCACCCCTCCACTTT | . | TRBV30 | . | TRBJ1-6
CASTLSGRLEMGNEQFF | TGTGCCAGTACTCTTAGCGGGAGGCTGGAAATGGGCAATGAGCAGTTCTTC | TRBD2 | TRBV19 | . | TRBJ2-1
CASSPSQNTEAFF | TGTGCCAGCTCACCATCCCAGAACACTGAAGCTTTCTTT | . | TRBV18 | . | TRBJ1-1
CASLKGRPDGYEQYF | TGCGCCAGCCTGAAGGGGAGACCGGACGGCTACGAGCAGTACTTC | . | TRBV23-1 | . | TRBJ2-7
CASSPLGVGLEETQYF | TGTGCCAGCAGTCCCCTGGGGGTAGGGTTGGAAGAGACCCAGTACTTC | . | TRBV25-1 | . | TRBJ2-5
CASSPGGMSEETQYF | TGTGCCAGCAGCCCCGGCGGAATGTCGGAAGAGACCCAGTACTTC | . | TRBV7-3 | . | TRBJ2-5
CASSLDDREYGELFF | TGCGCCAGCAGCTTGGATGACAGGGAGTACGGGGAGCTGTTTTTT | TRBD1 | TRBV5-1 | . | TRBJ2-2
CASGLEVGRDFYNEQFF | TGTGCTAGTGGTTTGGAAGTAGGCAGAGATTTCTACAATGAGCAGTTCTTC | . | TRBV12-5 | . | TRBJ2-1
CASSGPGTGENYGYTF | TGTGCCAGCAGCGGACCTGGGACAGGAGAGAACTATGGCTACACCTTC | TRBD1 | TRBV9 | once | TRBJ1-2
CASSATGLPGELFF | TGTGCCAGCAGTGCCACAGGGTTGCCCGGGGAGCTGTTTTTT | . | TRBV6-1 | . | TRBJ2-2
CASSLVRREGGEQFF | TGTGCCAGCAGCTTAGTTCGGCGGGAGGGAGGTGAGCAGTTCTTC | TRBD2 | TRBV7-2 | . | TRBJ2-1
CAWSVLGEEQYF | TGTGCCTGGAGTGTACTCGGGGAGGAGCAGTACTTC | . | TRBV30 | . | TRBJ2-5
CASQGRDPKSYGYTF | TGTGCCAGCCAAGGCCGGGACCCCAAGAGCTATGGCTACACCTTC | . | TRBV2 | few | TRBJ1-2
CAISESNLGGGETQYF | TGTGCCATCAGTGAGTCAAATCTAGGAGGTGGCGAGACCCAGTACTTC | . | TRBV10-3 | once | TRBJ2-5
CASSLSTSRSDTQYF | TGCGCCAGCAGTCTTTCGACTAGCAGATCAGATACGCAGTATTTT | TRBD2 | TRBV10-1 | . | TRBJ2-3
CASTRRAPHGELFF | TGTGCCAGCACCCGTAGGGCCCCACACGGGGAGCTGTTTTTT | . | TRBV27 | . | TRBJ2-2
CASSQFFGSSSEQFF | TGTGCCAGCAGCCAATTTTTCGGGAGTTCGAGTGAGCAGTTCTTC | . | TRBV14 | . | TRBJ2-1
CASSLGVGEQYF | TGTGCCAGCAGCCTCGGGGTAGGCGAGCAGTACTTC | . | TRBV28 | . | TRBJ2-7
CASSVGDPGDTGELFF | TGTGCCAGCAGCGTAGGGGATCCGGGAGACACCGGGGAGCTGTTTTTT | . | TRBV9 | . | TRBJ2-2
CASSGGTGGVGELFF | TGTGCCAGCAGCGGGGGGACAGGGGGCGTCGGGGAGCTGTTTTTT | TRBD1 | TRBV11-2 | . | TRBJ2-2
CASSPLGQGIDTQYF | TGTGCCAGTAGTCCCCTGGGACAGGGCATAGATACGCAGTATTTT | TRBD1 | TRBV19 | . | TRBJ2-3